The clone carrying this T cell receptor (beta chain) was detected only a few times. Indicated time point: patch test 3, about 24 weeks after DPC sensitization. The treatment is: therapeutic diphenylcyclopropenone sensitization with weekly scalp DPC. The CDR3 is 12 residues long. Germline V gene data show CDR1 as LNHNV and CDR2 as YYDKDF (reference sequence). The germline V and J ends were trimmed by 3 bases and 6 bases, with 7 bases remaining between them. These data are taken from a study of human T cells and chemical hapten exposure. From the RACE reads, TCRdb called clonotypes with MiXCR, one entry per CDR3 protein. The repertoire has 50,000 to 60,000 distinct CDR3 sequences, over 10% of them found once; the top ten carry 2.4%.

The specimen comprised whole blood, sampled in connection with sensitization to the hapten diphenylcyclopropenone (DPC). The chain links TRBV15 to TRBJ2-3; D call uncertain. This TCR was sampled from a man aged 30 to 39 with alopecia areata. Some clones in this sample may be carry-over from other donors' samples. The CDR3 DNA is TGTGCCACCAGCAGCGCTGGGGATACGCAGTATTTT. This codes for CATSSAGDTQYF.